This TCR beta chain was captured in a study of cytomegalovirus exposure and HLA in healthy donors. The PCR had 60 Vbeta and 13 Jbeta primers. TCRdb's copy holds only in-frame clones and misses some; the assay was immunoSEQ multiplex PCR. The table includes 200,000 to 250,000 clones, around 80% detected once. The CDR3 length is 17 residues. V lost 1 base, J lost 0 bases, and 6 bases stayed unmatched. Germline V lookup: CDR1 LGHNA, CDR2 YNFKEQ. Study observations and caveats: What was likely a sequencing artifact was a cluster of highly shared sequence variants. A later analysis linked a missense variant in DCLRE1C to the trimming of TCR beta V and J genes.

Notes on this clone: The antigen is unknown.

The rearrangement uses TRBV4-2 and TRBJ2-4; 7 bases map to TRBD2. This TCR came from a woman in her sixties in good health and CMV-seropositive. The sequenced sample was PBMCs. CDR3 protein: CASSQGRAGLAKNIQYF. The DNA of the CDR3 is TGTGCCAGCAGCCAAGGGCGAGCGGGGTTAGCCAAAAACATTCAGTACTTC.